This TCR beta chain was recorded in a study of a mutant IDH1 vaccine in newly diagnosed glioma. Across the whole study: Patients received eight vaccinations in weeks 1, 3, 5, 7, 11, 15, 19, 23. Pretreatment consisted of radiotherapy, temozolomide, or both, with most receiving both. The study started vaccination 4-6 weeks after radiotherapy alone, or with temozolomide cycles.

The time point is: week 11, during vaccination. Vaccination comprised doses that each held 300 ug of mutant IDH1 20-mer peptide, plus topical imiquimod. This clone was detected a few times. Its antigen remains unidentified. Germline CDR1 reads LNHDA; CDR2 reads SQIVND (reference sequence). CDR3 length: 13 residues. V dropped 3 bases and J dropped 5 bases, with 7 bases sitting between them. Clones were read by immunoSEQ multiplex PCR, and TCRdb kept only the in-frame ones, dropping some. The sample records about 130,000 clones, around 80% being singletons. This TCR was sampled from a man aged 35 to 55 with glioma. The genes are TRBV19 and TRBJ2-2; D call uncertain. The material sequenced was PBMCs, taken from a glioma patient whose treatment included an IDH1 peptide vaccine. The CDR3 DNA is TGTGCCAGTAGTATGGACCGTACCGGGGAGCTGTTTTTT. This encodes CASSMDRTGELFF.